This TCR beta chain emerged from a study of blood T cell repertoires in COVID-19. At the level of the study: Acute and convalescent COVID-19 specimens originated in the United States, Italy and Spain. In each case, the material was cDNA or gDNA derived from T cells, B-cell-depleted T cells, or PBMCs.

This CDR3 has 13 amino acids. V was cut by 2 bases and J by 3 bases, with 6 bases left in between. Germline CDR1 reads MNHEY; CDR2 reads SMNVEV (reference sequence). How the authors handled the data: By means of reference gene primer amplification, nucleated cell counts were estimated. Only in-frame clones appear in the TCRdb table, and some are missing; sequencing was by immunoSEQ multiplex PCR. V and J calls and clone size follow that table, whereas D and trimming were derived from the DNA. The sample records about 85,000 clones, 65% to 85% being singletons. This clone has just one count. V and J are TRBV27 and TRBJ2-3; D is undetermined. The receptor's source is a man in his sixties or seventies with acute or convalescent COVID-19. Input material: peripheral blood. CDR3 protein: CASSLMATDTQYF. The CDR3 bases are TGTGCCAGCAGTTTAATGGCAACAGATACGCAGTATTTT.